This is a list of T cell receptor beta chains from one sample in a study of blood T cell repertoires in COVID-19. The assay was immunoSEQ multiplex PCR, and TCRdb's table has in-frame clones only and misses some. The sample records over 25,000 clones, less than 90% being singletons. Specimen: peripheral blood. The receptors were gathered from a man older than 75 with active COVID-19. Each CDR3 is given with its conserved first and last residue. The order of the fields is clone size, J gene, V gene, D gene, CDR3 protein, CDR3 DNA. The D gene is left open where the match is weak. Size tells how often a clone was seen (once, few, many) or the class of an expanded clone, and some rows leave it out.

. | TRBJ2-7 | TRBV9 | . | CASSVGVSPASGFYEQYF | TGTGCCAGCAGCGTAGGAGTATCCCCGGCTAGTGGCTTCTACGAGCAGTACTTC
. | TRBJ2-5 | TRBV4-1 | . | CASSQVGGGTETQYF | TGCGCCAGCAGCCAAGTAGGCGGGGGCACGGAGACCCAGTACTTC
. | TRBJ2-3 | TRBV30 | . | CAWSVQGGTDTQYF | TGTGCCTGGAGTGTACAGGGCGGCACAGATACGCAGTATTTT
once | TRBJ1-6 | TRBV9 | . | CASSKGGIYSPLHF | TGTGCCAGCAGCAAGGGGGGGATATATTCACCCCTCCACTTT
. | TRBJ2-5 | TRBV14 | TRBD2 | CASSPGAGGKQETQYF | TGTGCCAGCAGCCCGGGAGCGGGGGGAAAACAAGAGACCCAGTACTTC
. | TRBJ1-2 | TRBV7-9 | . | CASNPSGDGYTF | TGTGCCAGCAACCCGTCGGGGGATGGCTACACCTTC
. | TRBJ2-7 | TRBV18 | . | CASSPREEAYEQYF | TGTGCCAGCTCACCAAGGGAGGAGGCCTACGAGCAGTACTTC
. | TRBJ2-3 | TRBV5-1 | TRBD2 | CASSPGTSGFTDTQYF | TGCGCCAGCAGCCCCGGGACTAGCGGTTTTACAGATACGCAGTATTTT
. | TRBJ1-1 | TRBV6-6 | . | CASSTGNTEAFF | TGTGCCAGCAGTACAGGGAACACTGAAGCTTTCTTT
. | TRBJ2-2 | TRBV2 | TRBD1 | CASRTGKLTGELFF | TGTGCCAGCAGGACAGGGAAATTAACCGGGGAGCTGTTTTTT
. | TRBJ1-5 | TRBV29-1 | TRBD1 | CSAGQGNSNQPQHF | TGCAGCGCTGGACAGGGAAATAGCAATCAGCCCCAGCATTTT
. | TRBJ1-1 | TRBV2 | . | CASNQGARNTEAFF | TGTGCCAGCAATCAAGGGGCGCGGAACACTGAAGCTTTCTTT
. | TRBJ2-1 | TRBV7-6 | . | CASSLAPNSLTYNEQFF | TGTGCCAGCAGCTTAGCGCCTAATTCACTCACCTACAATGAGCAGTTCTTC
. | TRBJ1-2 | TRBV7-6 | . | CASSSSPTGLNGYTF | TGTGCCAGCAGCTCGTCCCCTACAGGGCTTAATGGCTACACCTTC
. | TRBJ1-4 | TRBV30 | . | CAWSADRPGSTNEKLFF | TGTGCCTGGAGTGCCGATCGCCCGGGTAGTACTAATGAAAAACTGTTTTTT
once | TRBJ2-7 | TRBV5-4 | . | CASSPGVGPTSYEQYF | TGTGCCAGCAGCCCGGGAGTGGGGCCGACCTCCTACGAGCAGTACTTC
once | TRBJ2-3 | TRBV5-1 | . | CASSSTDTQYF | TGCGCCAGCAGCTCGACAGATACGCAGTATTTT
. | TRBJ2-1 | TRBV6-4 | TRBD1 | CASSDSGTGYNEQFF | TGTGCCAGCAGTGACTCCGGGACAGGGTACAATGAGCAGTTCTTC
. | TRBJ1-4 | TRBV5-4 | TRBD1 | CASSPWDSGHEKLFF | TGTGCCAGCAGCCCCTGGGACAGCGGGCACGAAAAACTGTTTTTT
. | TRBJ2-7 | TRBV6-5 | . | CASSYSWWGPYEQYF | TGTGCCAGCAGTTACTCGTGGTGGGGCCCCTACGAGCAGTACTTC
. | TRBJ1-2 | TRBV6-5 | . | CASANRDYGYTF | TGTGCCAGCGCGAACAGGGACTATGGCTACACCTTC
. | TRBJ2-1 | TRBV5-4 | TRBD2 | CASSLGLAGDYNEQFF | TGTGCCAGCAGCTTAGGACTAGCGGGGGACTACAATGAGCAGTTCTTC
few | TRBJ2-3 | TRBV19 | . | CASSIGYGDTQYF | TGTGCCAGTAGTATAGGCTACGGTGATACGCAGTATTTT
. | TRBJ2-7 | TRBV7-9 | TRBD1 | CASSFYRAGGSLEQYF | TGTGCCAGCAGCTTCTATAGGGCAGGGGGTTCCCTCGAGCAGTACTTC
. | TRBJ2-1 | TRBV27 | TRBD2 | CASSLSSGGVWGNEQFF | TGTGCCAGCAGTTTATCCTCGGGAGGGGTCTGGGGCAATGAGCAGTTCTTC
. | TRBJ2-5 | TRBV6-5 | TRBD2 | CASSYSLAGGLETQYF | TGTGCCAGCAGTTACTCACTAGCGGGGGGCCTGGAGACCCAGTACTTC
. | TRBJ2-5 | TRBV7-9 | . | CASSLTGPAKTQYF | TGTGCCAGCAGCTTAACAGGCCCCGCCAAGACCCAGTACTTC
few | TRBJ2-1 | TRBV5-6 | . | CASTSGGTNNEQFF | TGTGCCAGCACCTCCGGGGGGACAAATAATGAGCAGTTCTTC
. | TRBJ2-2 | TRBV27 | TRBD2 | CASSLRLAGGQNTGELFF | TGTGCCAGCAGTTTAAGGCTAGCGGGGGGTCAAAACACCGGGGAGCTGTTTTTT
. | TRBJ2-7 | TRBV4-1 | TRBD2 | CASSPQGSGGNYEQYF | TGCGCCAGCAGCCCCCAGGGTAGCGGGGGGAACTACGAGCAGTACTTC
. | TRBJ1-3 | TRBV5-1 | . | CASRPPGDSGNTIYF | TGCGCCAGCAGACCCCCAGGGGATTCTGGAAACACCATATATTTT
once | TRBJ1-1 | TRBV5-1 | TRBD1 | CASSIGTGGLNTEAFF | TGCGCCAGCAGCATCGGGACAGGGGGCCTGAACACTGAAGCTTTCTTT
. | TRBJ2-1 | TRBV5-1 | . | CASSLEASSYNEQFF | TGCGCCAGCAGCTTGGAAGCGAGCTCCTACAATGAGCAGTTCTTC
. | TRBJ2-3 | TRBV4-1 | TRBD2 | CASKRTSGGIGTQYF | TGCGCCAGCAAGCGGACTAGCGGGGGTATTGGTACGCAGTATTTT
. | TRBJ2-5 | TRBV7-9 | TRBD1 | CASSSRQGETQYF | TGTGCCAGCAGCTCCCGACAGGGAGAGACCCAGTACTTC
. | TRBJ1-1 | TRBV19 | TRBD1 | CASSIDDGQGLTEAFF | TGTGCCAGTAGTATAGATGATGGACAGGGGTTGACTGAAGCTTTCTTT
. | TRBJ2-4 | TRBV5-8 | . | CASSLGHFLAKNIQYF | TGTGCCAGCAGCTTGGGACATTTTCTAGCCAAAAACATTCAGTACTTC
. | TRBJ1-1 | TRBV10-3 | TRBD1 | CAISVGQGAGNTEAFF | TGTGCCATCAGTGTGGGGCAGGGGGCTGGGAACACTGAAGCTTTCTTT
. | TRBJ2-3 | TRBV5-1 | TRBD2 | CASSPFSGGITDTQYF | TGCGCCAGCAGCCCGTTTAGCGGGGGGATCACAGATACGCAGTATTTT
. | TRBJ2-1 | TRBV3-1/TRBV3-2 | TRBD2 | CASSQWGGSSYNEQFF | TGTGCCAGCAGCCAATGGGGGGGGAGCTCCTACAATGAGCAGTTCTTC
. | TRBJ2-3 | TRBV5-1 | TRBD1 | CASSGTGKTTTDTQYF | TGCGCCAGCAGCGGGACAGGGAAAACTACCACAGATACGCAGTATTTT
. | TRBJ2-1 | TRBV7-2 | TRBD2 | CASSFPLAGASDEQFF | TGTGCCAGCAGCTTCCCACTAGCGGGGGCCTCGGATGAGCAGTTCTTC
once | TRBJ1-1 | TRBV7-3 | . | CASSLTPGSGTEAFF | TGTGCCAGCAGCTTAACCCCGGGAAGCGGCACTGAAGCTTTCTTT
. | TRBJ1-5 | TRBV30 | TRBD1 | CAWSDGTAFNQPQHF | TGTGCCTGGAGCGACGGGACAGCTTTCAATCAGCCCCAGCATTTT
. | TRBJ1-4 | TRBV6-1 | TRBD1 | CASSDVGRGATNEKLFF | TGTGCCAGCAGTGATGTCGGCAGGGGGGCAACTAATGAAAAACTGTTTTTT
few | TRBJ2-3 | TRBV6-5 | . | CASKQSPTVDTQYF | TGTGCCTCCAAGCAAAGCCCGACAGTGGATACGCAGTATTTT
once | TRBJ1-2 | TRBV30 | TRBD1 | CAWSWGQGINGYTF | TGTGCCTGGAGTTGGGGACAGGGGATCAATGGCTACACCTTC
. | TRBJ2-2 | TRBV2 | TRBD2 | CASDYSGGAFGELFF | TGTGCCAGCGACTATAGCGGGGGGGCCTTCGGGGAGCTGTTTTTT
. | TRBJ2-2 | TRBV5-1 | TRBD1 | CASSPRTGGETGELFF | TGCGCCAGCAGCCCAAGGACAGGGGGAGAGACCGGGGAGCTGTTTTTT
. | TRBJ1-5 | TRBV4-1 | . | CASSQDYRGNQPQHF | TGCGCCAGCAGCCAAGATTACAGAGGCAATCAGCCCCAGCATTTT
. | TRBJ1-4 | TRBV5-8 | TRBD1 | CASSSGTGSEKLFF | TGTGCCAGCAGTTCCGGGACAGGAAGCGAAAAACTGTTTTTT
. | TRBJ2-7 | TRBV5-1 | . | CASSAGGALVHEQYF | TGCGCCAGCAGCGCGGGCGGGGCCTTGGTACACGAGCAGTACTTC
. | TRBJ2-6 | TRBV6-5 | . | CASTPGGSGANVLTF | TGTGCCAGCACCCCTGGAGGCTCTGGGGCCAACGTCCTGACTTTC
. | TRBJ1-1 | TRBV27 | . | CASSSRDSMNTEAFF | TGTGCCAGCAGTTCCCGAGACAGCATGAACACTGAAGCTTTCTTT
. | TRBJ2-5 | TRBV2 | . | CASKLDRQQETQYF | TGTGCCAGCAAGCTGGACAGACAACAAGAGACCCAGTACTTC
once | TRBJ1-6 | TRBV30 | . | CAWSSGLFNSPLHF | TGTGCCTGGAGTTCAGGACTGTTCAATTCACCCCTCCACTTT
. | TRBJ2-7 | TRBV20-1 | . | CSARADEQYF | TGCAGTGCTAGGGCGGACGAGCAGTACTTC
. | TRBJ1-1 | TRBV7-2 | . | CASSLVLGAGTEAFF | TGTGCCAGCAGCTTAGTTCTGGGGGCAGGGACTGAAGCTTTCTTT